This T cell receptor beta chain emerged from a study of cytomegalovirus exposure and HLA in healthy donors (dated by TCRdb to the late 2010s). Broadly, across the study: According to an earlier analysis of several hundred of the donors, about 179 million T cells yielded 117 million unique TCR beta sequences and 276 Gb of sequence data. Every repertoire in the discovery cohort had been generated on one and the same sequencing platform. Along with the roughly 670-subject first cohort, a separate validation cohort of about 110 different subjects was used. Across approximately 400 genotyped donors of the cohort, an average of roughly 250,000 unique TCR beta nucleotide sequences per donor were sequenced, and roughly 17% of those sequences were non-productive. Both class I and class II loci were covered by HLA typing, at four-digit resolution. Genome-wide SNP genotypes for about three fifths of the roughly 670 donors were used in a later genetic analysis, which treated that subset as a discovery cohort. The study aimed to test whether signatures of past pathogen exposure could be identified by cataloging public T cell receptors. Rather than drawing on any new phenotypic data, the later analysis identified candidate immune exposures from TCR beta sequences and the way those sequences occurred across donors. Donor age, sex, ethnicity and CMV serostatus were compiled together with the repertoire data. The genetic ancestry cluster associated with self-reported Caucasian donors included roughly four fifths of the approximately 410 genotyped donors. The study used immunosequencing to profile the T cell repertoires of under 700 subjects and linked those repertoires to cytomegalovirus serostatus. In an earlier analysis of more than 550 of the donors, high-throughput TCR beta sequencing was used to judge whether each TCR beta V gene segment behaved as functional or pseudogenic. Four or five DR-DQ haplotypes were handled as single units for association and clustering, since linkage in the cohort was strong. The number of donors typed differed by locus, with roughly 620-640 for A, B, C, DRB1 and DQB1, around 560 for DQA1, 600 to 610 for DPA1, and 400 to 490 for DPB1. To study patterns of TCR occurrence, a later analysis re-analyzed previously published TCR beta repertoires from under 750 donors and added high-resolution HLA genotyping. To predict cytomegalovirus infection status, the study combined high-throughput TCR immunosequencing, statistical association of individual TCRs with disease status, and machine learning. An early release that covered around 590 HLA-typed donors contained approximately 320 gigabases of sequencing data and 85 million to 100 million unique TCR sequences.

CDR1 and CDR2 were assigned from the germline V gene as LGHNT and FRNRAP. Including the terminal cysteine and phenylalanine, the CDR3 comprises 15 residues. Left in the record is the CDR3 DNA by itself, 45 bases read in frame from the first base. A remark on this clone: It has no known antigen specificity. The sample holds no much larger clone one base away, and base qualities are not on file.

Library creation used the immunoSEQ multiplex PCR assay. The multiplex PCR relied on a mix of 60 forward primers for TCR Vbeta segments and 13 reverse primers for TCR Jbeta segments. Amplification of the CDR3 region of rearranged TCR beta genes was performed with a multiplex PCR assay on genomic DNA. The Illumina HiSeq System was used to sequence the amplified TCR beta libraries as 87-base-pair reads. On the study's bioinformatics: A later analysis counted tens of millions of unique TCR beta chains across the 690 or so repertoires, and 9.5 million to 11 million of these chains were shared by at least two donors. Raw reads were error-corrected and collapsed into unique sequences with a nearest-neighbor algorithm that merged closely related sequences to remove PCR and sequencing errors. CDR3 sequences were aligned to IMGT reference sequences to assign V, D and J gene segments. Each retained sequence needed at least a six-nucleotide match to both a V gene segment and a J gene segment. Rearrangements were classified as productive when the CDR3 lacked stop codons and remained in frame with V and J, and all other rearrangements were classified as non-productive. CDR3 was defined by IMGT convention, running from the second conserved V-encoded cysteine to the conserved J-encoded phenylalanine. The earlier analysis of about 640 of the donors excluded any sequence lacking an unambiguous match to a single V gene segment. In an earlier analysis of about 590 of the donors, a V segment was called functional when productive rearrangements were above 56.7%, and segregating when the standard deviation between donors exceeded 5%. A statistical classification framework was developed to diagnose cytomegalovirus status using the catalog of TCR beta chain sequences. In a later analysis, V and J genes were assigned by comparing TCR nucleotide sequences against IMGT/GENE-DB human TR gene sequences. A later analysis assigned CDR3 sequences and most-parsimonious VDJ recombination scenarios with the TCRdist pipeline. In a later analysis, every TCR beta chain was defined by the combination of its CDR3 amino acid sequence and its V-gene family, and reads without a unique V-gene family were dropped. A later analysis removed 592 highly shared, low-generation-probability nucleotide sequences to deal with suspected cross-contamination and a sequencing artifact. A later analysis calculated a clonal expansion index for each public chain from normalized within-repertoire ranks of inferred template counts. In a later analysis, generation probabilities were computed with a VDJ recombination model fitted to out-of-frame rearrangements, and the resulting probabilities were checked against IGoR. Hypergeometric tests were used in a later analysis to score TCR-TCR, TCR-HLA and TCR-CMV co-occurrence, with a repertoire-size bias correction applied to the TCR pairs. To estimate false discovery rates, a later analysis permuted the HLA or CMV assignments 20 times. A later analysis grouped co-occurring TCRs with DBSCAN, adding TCRdist sequence similarity when clustering within HLA-allele-positive subsets. Repertoires with fewer than 30,000 or more than 120,000 public chains, plus five repertoires with anomalous nucleotide sharing, were excluded from co-occurrence clustering. TCRdb mirrors the immuneACCESS table, restricted to in-frame sequences. Some clones are absent from its copies; in checked studies, under half trace to an unresolved V gene, and the reason for the others is unknown. V and J calls and clone size follow that table, whereas D and trimming were derived from the DNA. The sample yields roughly 200,000 clones; over 65% were counted once. 2.5% to 3% of the sample is in the top ten clones.

In total, 630 or so healthy bone marrow donors made up the cohort. Cohort members were all nominally healthy when sampled, although unrecorded immune exposures were likely present. The donor was CMV seropositive and was included in the group of almost 300 seropositive cohort members. A peripheral blood sample was provided by each donor, and peripheral blood mononuclear cells were used for TCR beta sequencing. Genomic DNA was extracted from the blood cell samples with the Qiagen DNeasy Blood Extraction Kit. Overall study results and their limits: In an earlier analysis of approximately 590 of the donors, most TCR beta V segments were observed in productive rearrangements about 87% or about 30% of the time, broadly matching IMGT annotations. Presence/absence analyses assumed roughly uniform sequencing depth across donors, an assumption that may not hold. The classifier was reported to diagnose cytomegalovirus status with high specificity and sensitivity in both the original cohort and the validation cohort. According to a later analysis, parvovirus B19, influenza, CMV and Epstein-Barr virus appeared linked to several top co-occurrence clusters. In the study, some 160 TCR beta chains were listed as associated with cytomegalovirus. When HLA alleles, especially DR and DQ, strongly co-occurred, TCR associations were difficult to assign to individual alleles. Specific HLA alleles were associated with 15,000 to 20,000 TCR beta sequences at a false discovery rate of 0.05 in a later analysis. In vitro tests confirmed that a few of the cytomegalovirus-associated TCR beta chains recognize cytomegalovirus antigens. It was suggested by the authors that the approach could potentially be generalized to other disease states and immunological phenotypes. Linkage disequilibrium might explain the correlated functional status among segregating V segments, but an unknown experimental factor could not be ruled out. HLA typing was unavailable for some donors at each locus, so association tests used only the typed subset. Most TCR sequences were seen in very few donors, while some public TCRs were found in many individuals. In a later genetic analysis, a missense DCLRE1C variant was associated with V-gene and J-gene trimming of TCR beta chains, and the association was replicated in an independent cohort. The sequencing pipeline was judged likely to have produced a cluster of highly shared sequence variants as a technical artifact. Compared with equally common non-associated chains, HLA-associated TCR beta chains in a later analysis were more clonally expanded and had lower generation probabilities. Most CMV-associated TCR beta chains appeared to be HLA-restricted in a later analysis, and the HLA associations seemed to be driven largely by CMV exposure. Because counts were too low, around 17 rarely observed V segments, including chromosome 9 orphons, were left out of the earlier analysis of 500 to 650 of the donors. The 87-base-pair reads could not distinguish some IMGT-functional V segments, including TRBV6-2 and TRBV6-3, so those segments were excluded. A further reported finding was that TCR beta sequences accurately predicted the HLA-A and HLA-B alleles for most subjects in the first cohort. For the cohort, immune exposure information was limited to CMV serostatus. Only TCR beta chains were sequenced in this cohort, and the absence of alpha or paired-chain data limited detectable features. A later analysis found that TCR association rates varied across HLA loci, with DRB1 alleles showing the most associated TCRs and HLA-C alleles the fewest. Compared with the approximately 710-donor mean, donors in an Asian-associated ancestry cluster had fewer N-insertions in productive TCRs, according to a later genetic analysis.

Input material: PBMCs. The rearrangement combines TRBV12-5 with TRBJ2-2, and TRBD2 matches 10 of the central bases. The receptor was derived from an older woman in good health and CMV-seropositive. Here is the DNA: TGTACCAACCTGGGAGCGGGGGGGTTCACCGGGGAGCTGTTTTTT. Translated, this is CTNLGAGGFTGELFF.